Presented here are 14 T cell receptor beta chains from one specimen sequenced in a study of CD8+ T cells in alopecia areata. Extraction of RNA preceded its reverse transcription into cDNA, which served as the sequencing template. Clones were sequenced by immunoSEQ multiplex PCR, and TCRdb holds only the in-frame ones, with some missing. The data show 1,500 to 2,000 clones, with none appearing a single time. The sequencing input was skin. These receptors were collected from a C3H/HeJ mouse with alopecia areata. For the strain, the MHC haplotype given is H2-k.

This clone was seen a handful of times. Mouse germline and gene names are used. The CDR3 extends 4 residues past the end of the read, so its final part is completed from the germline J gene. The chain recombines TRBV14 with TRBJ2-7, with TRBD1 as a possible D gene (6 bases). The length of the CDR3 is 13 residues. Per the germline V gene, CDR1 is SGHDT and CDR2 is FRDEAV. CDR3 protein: CASSFVGQYEQYF. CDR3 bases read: TGTGCCAGCAGTTTCGTGGGACAATAT.

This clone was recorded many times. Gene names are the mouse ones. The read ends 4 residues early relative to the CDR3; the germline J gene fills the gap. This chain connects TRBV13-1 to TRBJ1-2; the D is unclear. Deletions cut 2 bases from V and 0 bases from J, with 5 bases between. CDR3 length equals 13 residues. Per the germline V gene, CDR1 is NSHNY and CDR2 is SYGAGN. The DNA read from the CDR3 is TGTGCCAGCAGTGAGACAACAAACTCC. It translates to CASSETTNS. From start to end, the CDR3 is CASSETTNSDYTF.

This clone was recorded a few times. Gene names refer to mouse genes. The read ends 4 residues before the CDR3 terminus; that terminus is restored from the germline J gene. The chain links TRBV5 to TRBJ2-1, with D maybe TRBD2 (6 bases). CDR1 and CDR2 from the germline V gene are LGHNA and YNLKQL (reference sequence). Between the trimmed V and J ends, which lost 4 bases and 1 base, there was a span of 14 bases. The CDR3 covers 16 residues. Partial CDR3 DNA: TGTGCCAGCAGCCCCCCCCGGGACTACAACTATGCT. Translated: CASSPPRDYNYA. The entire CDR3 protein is CASSPPRDYNYAEQFF.

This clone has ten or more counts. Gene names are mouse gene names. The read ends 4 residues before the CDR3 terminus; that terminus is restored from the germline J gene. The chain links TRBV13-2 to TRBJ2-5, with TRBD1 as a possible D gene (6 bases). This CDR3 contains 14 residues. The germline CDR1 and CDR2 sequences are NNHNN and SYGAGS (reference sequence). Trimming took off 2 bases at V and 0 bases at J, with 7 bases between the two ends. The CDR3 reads CASGEDSNQDTQYF. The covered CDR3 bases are TGTGCCAGCGGTGAGGACAGTAACCAAGAC.

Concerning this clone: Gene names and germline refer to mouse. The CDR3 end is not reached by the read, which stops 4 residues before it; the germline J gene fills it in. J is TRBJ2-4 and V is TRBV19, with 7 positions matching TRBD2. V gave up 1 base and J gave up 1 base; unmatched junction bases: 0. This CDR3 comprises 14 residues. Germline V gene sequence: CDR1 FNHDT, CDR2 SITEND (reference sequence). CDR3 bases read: TGTGCCAGCAGTATACTGGGGGGTCAAAAC. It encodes CASSILGGQN. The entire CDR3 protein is CASSILGGQNTLYF.

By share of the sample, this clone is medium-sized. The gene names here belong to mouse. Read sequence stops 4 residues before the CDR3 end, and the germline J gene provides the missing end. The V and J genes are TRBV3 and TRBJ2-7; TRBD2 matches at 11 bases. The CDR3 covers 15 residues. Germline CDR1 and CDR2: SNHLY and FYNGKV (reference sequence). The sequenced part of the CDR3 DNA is TGTGCCAGCAGCAAATCCGGGACTGGGGGATAT. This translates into CASSKSGTGGY. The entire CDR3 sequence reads CASSKSGTGGYEQYF.

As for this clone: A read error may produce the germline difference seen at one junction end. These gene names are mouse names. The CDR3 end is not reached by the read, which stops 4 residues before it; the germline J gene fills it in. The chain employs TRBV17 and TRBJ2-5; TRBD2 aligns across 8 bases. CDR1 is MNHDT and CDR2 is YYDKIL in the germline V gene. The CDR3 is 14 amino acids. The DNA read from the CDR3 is TGTGCCAGCAGTCCCACTGGGGGCCAAGAC. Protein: CASSPTGGQD. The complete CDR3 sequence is CASSPTGGQDTQYF.

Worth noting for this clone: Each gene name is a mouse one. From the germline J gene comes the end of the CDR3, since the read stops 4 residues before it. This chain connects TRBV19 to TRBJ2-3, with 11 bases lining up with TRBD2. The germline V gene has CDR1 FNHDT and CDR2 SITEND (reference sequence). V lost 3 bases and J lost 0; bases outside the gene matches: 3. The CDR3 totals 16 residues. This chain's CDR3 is CASSTRDWGSAETLYF. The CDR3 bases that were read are TGTGCCAGCAGTACAAGGGACTGGGGGAGTGCAGAA.

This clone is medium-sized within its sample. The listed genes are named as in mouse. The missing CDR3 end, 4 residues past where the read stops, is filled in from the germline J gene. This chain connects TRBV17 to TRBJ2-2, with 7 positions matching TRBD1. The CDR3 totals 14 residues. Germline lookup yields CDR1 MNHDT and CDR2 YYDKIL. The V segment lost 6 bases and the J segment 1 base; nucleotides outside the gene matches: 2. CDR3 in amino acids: CASSRTGNTGQLYF. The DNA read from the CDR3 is TGTGCTAGCAGCCGGACAGGAAACACCGGG.

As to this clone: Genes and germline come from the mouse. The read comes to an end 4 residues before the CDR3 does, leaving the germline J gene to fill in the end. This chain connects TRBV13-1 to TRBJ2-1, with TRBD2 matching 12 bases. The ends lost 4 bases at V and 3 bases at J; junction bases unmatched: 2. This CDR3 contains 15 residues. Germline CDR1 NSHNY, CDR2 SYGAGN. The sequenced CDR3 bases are TGTGCCAGCAGTAGACTGGGGGGGCTCTATGCT. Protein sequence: CASSRLGGLYA. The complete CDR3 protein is CASSRLGGLYAEQFF.

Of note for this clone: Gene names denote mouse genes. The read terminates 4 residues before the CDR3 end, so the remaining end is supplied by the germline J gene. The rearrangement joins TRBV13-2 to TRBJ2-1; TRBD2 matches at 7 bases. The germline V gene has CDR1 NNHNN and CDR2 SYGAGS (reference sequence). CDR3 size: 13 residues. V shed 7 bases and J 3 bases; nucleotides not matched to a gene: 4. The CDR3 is CASSMGGYAEQFF. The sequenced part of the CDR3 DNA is TGTGCCAGCAGTATGGGGGGCTATGCT.

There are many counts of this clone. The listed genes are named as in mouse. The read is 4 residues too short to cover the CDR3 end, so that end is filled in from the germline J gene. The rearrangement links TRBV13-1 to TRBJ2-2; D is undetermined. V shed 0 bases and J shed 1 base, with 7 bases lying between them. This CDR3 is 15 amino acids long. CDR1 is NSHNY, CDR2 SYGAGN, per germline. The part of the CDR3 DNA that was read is TGTGCCAGCAGTGATGCTACAGTAAACACCGGG. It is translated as CASSDATVNTG. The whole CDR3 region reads CASSDATVNTGQLYF.

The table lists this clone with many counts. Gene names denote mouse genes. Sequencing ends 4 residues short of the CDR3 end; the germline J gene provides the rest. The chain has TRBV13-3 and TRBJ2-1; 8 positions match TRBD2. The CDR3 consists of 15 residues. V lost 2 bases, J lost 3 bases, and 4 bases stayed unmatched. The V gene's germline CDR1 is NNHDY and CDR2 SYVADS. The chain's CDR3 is CASSDWGVRYAEQFF. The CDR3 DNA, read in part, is TGTGCCAGCAGTGACTGGGGGGTGCGCTATGCT.

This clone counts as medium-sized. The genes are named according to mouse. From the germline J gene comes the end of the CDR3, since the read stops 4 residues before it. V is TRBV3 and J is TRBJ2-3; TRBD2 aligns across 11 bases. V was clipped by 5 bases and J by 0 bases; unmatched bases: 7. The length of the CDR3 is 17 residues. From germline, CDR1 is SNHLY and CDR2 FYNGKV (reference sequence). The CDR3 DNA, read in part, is TGTGCCAGCAGCCCCCCGGGACTGGGGGTTAGTGCAGAA. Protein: CASSPPGLGVSAE. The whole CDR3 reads CASSPPGLGVSAETLYF.